This T cell receptor beta chain was observed in a study of neurological immune-mediated disorders. MiXCR, run by TCRdb on the 5' RACE reads, gives a single entry per CDR3 protein. The profile covers about 62,000 distinct CDR3 sequences, with 3% to 4% appearing a single time and roughly 2.2% taken by the ten largest. This clonotype was detected many times. Trimming removed 0 bases from V and 2 bases from J, with 8 bases in between. The germline gives CDR1 LNHNV, CDR2 YYDKDF (reference sequence). The CDR3 is made up of 14 amino acids. The clonotype comes from a woman between 45 and 65 years old with multiple sclerosis. Sequencing was carried out using PBMCs. The J gene is TRBJ2-7, the V gene TRBV15; D may be TRBD2 (5 bases). The CDR3 nucleotides are TGTGCCACCAGCAGAGATCGTAGCGCCTACGAGCAGTACTTC. Translation gives CATSRDRSAYEQYF.